This T cell receptor beta chain was captured by sequencing in a study of immune heterogeneity within non-small cell lung tumors. Study outcomes and limitations: Site-unique high-frequency clones occurred alongside identical dominant CDR3 beta clonotypes that recurred across tumor sites within a patient. Individual patients mostly differed in their high-frequency T-cell receptor beta clonotypes.

TCR beta CDR3 regions came from multiplex PCR with 32 forward V and 13 reverse J primers. TCRdb recomputed calls from the multiplex PCR reads with MiXCR, one row per CDR3 protein. The sample has some 14,000 distinct CDR3 sequences, 28% seen once. This clonotype is judged medium-sized. As yet, its antigen is unknown. As template, the study used bulk tumor genomic DNA at 600 ng per sample. Collection of several biopsies per primary tumor, spaced far apart, took place during surgery. Patients had untreated, newly diagnosed non-small cell lung cancer and underwent curative surgery. The receptor was isolated from a man aged 35-49 years with non-small cell lung cancer. The sample consisted of lung tumor tissue.

DNA for the CDR3: TGTGCCAGCAGCTTGGACACCACAGATACGCAGTATTTT. Its translation: CASSLDTTDTQYF. The chain carries TRBV11-3 and TRBJ2-3; D is possibly TRBD1 (5 bases). V was trimmed by 3 bases and J by 2 bases, leaving 6 bases between them. CDR3 length: 13 residues. CDR1 and CDR2 from the germline V gene are SGHNT and YENEEA.